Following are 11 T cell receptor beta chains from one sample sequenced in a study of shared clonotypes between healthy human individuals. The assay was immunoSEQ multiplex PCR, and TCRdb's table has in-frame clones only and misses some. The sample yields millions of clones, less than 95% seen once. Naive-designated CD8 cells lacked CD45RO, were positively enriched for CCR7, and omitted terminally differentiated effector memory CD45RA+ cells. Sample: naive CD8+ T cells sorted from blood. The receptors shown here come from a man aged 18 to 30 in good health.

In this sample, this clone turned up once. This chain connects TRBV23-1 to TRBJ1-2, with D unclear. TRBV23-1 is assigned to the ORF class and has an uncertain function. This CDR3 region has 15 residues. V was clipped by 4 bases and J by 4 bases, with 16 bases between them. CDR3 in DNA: TGCGCCAGCAGTCTTTTGGTAGGTGGCAGCTATGGCTACACCTTC. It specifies CASSLLVGGSYGYTF.

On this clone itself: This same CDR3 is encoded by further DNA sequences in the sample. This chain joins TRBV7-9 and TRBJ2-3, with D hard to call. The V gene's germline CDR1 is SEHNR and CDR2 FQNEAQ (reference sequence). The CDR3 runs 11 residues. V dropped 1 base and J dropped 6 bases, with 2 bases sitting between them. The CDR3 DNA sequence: TGTGCCAGCAGCTTAGTTGATACGCAGTATTTT. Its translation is CASSLVDTQYF.

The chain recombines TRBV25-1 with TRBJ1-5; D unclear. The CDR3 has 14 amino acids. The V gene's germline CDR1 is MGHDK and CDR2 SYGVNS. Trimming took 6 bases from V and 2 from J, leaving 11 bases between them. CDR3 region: CASSDITGNQPQHF. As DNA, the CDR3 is TGTGCCAGCAGCGATATAACAGGCAATCAGCCCCAGCATTTT.

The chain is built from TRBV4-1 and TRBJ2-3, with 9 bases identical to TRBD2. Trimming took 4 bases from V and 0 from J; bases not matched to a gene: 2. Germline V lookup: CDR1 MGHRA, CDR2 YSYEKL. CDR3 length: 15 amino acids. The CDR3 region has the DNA TGCGCCAGCAGCCTTAGCGGGAGTAGCACAGATACGCAGTATTTT. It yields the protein CASSLSGSSTDTQYF.

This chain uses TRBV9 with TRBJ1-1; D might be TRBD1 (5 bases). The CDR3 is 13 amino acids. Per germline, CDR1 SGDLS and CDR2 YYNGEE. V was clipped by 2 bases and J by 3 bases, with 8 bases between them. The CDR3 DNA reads TGTGCCAGCAGCGTCTGGGACGACACTGAAGCTTTCTTT. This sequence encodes CASSVWDDTEAFF.

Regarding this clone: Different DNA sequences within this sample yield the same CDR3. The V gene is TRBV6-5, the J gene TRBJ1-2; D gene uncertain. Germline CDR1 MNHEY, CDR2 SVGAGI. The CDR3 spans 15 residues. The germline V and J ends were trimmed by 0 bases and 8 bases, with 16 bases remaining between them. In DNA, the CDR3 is TGTGCCAGCAGTTACTCCCCTGAAGGGAGCGGAGGCTACACCTTC. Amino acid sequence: CASSYSPEGSGGYTF.

DNA of the CDR3: TGTGCCAGCAGCTTAGAGGGTAGCGACCAAGAGACCCAGTACTTC. Translating it yields CASSLEGSDQETQYF. This chain uses TRBV7-9 with TRBJ2-5; possibly TRBD2 for D (5 bases). The CDR3 loop spans 15 amino acids. V lost 1 base, J lost 0 bases, and 9 bases lay in between. Germline values: CDR1 SEHNR, CDR2 FQNEAQ (reference sequence).

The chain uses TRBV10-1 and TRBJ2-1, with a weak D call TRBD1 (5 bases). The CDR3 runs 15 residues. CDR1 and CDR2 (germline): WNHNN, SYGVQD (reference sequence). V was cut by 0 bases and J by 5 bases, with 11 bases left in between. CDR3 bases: TGCGCCAGCAGTGAGTCAGAAGGGGCTCACAATGAGCAGTTCTTC. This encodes CASSESEGAHNEQFF.

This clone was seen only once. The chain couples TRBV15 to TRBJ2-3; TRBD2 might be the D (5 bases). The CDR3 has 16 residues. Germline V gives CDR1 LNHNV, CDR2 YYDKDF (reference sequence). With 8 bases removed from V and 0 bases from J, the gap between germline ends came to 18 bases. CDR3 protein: CATGRDRGYSTDTQYF. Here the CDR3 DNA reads TGTGCCACCGGAAGGGATCGCGGGTATAGCACAGATACGCAGTATTTT.

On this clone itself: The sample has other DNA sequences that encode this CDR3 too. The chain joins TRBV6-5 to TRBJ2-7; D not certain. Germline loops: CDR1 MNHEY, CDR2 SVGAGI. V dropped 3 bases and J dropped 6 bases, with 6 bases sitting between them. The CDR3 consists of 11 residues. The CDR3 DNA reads TGTGCCAGCAGTTATGGTTCCGAGCAGTACTTC. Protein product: CASSYGSEQYF.

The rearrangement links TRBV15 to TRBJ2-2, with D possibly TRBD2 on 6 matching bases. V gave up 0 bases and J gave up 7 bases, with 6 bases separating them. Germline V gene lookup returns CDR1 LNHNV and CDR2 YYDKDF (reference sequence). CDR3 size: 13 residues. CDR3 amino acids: CATSREAGGELFF. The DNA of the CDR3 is TGTGCCACCAGCAGAGAAGCGGGCGGGGAGCTGTTTTTT.